One sample yielded the 20 T cell receptor beta chains listed below, sequenced in a study of T-cell memory formation after mild COVID-19. TCRdb called the 5' RACE reads again in MiXCR, with one record for every CDR3 protein. The sample has 130,000 to 150,000 distinct CDR3 sequences, under 25% seen once. Sequenced sample: PBMCs or a T cell subset sorted from them (not recorded which). These receptors all come from an adult woman who had mild COVID-19 (a few samples of this study predate the infection). Cell type and time point are not known.

J is TRBJ1-1 and V is TRBV7-9; 7 positions match TRBD1. Unmatched junction bases numbered 3, after V lost 4 bases and J lost 1 base. The CDR3 runs to 14 residues. Germline CDR1 SEHNR, CDR2 FQNEAQ (reference sequence). The DNA of the CDR3 is TGTGCCAGCAGCTGGGGACAGCCGAACACTGAAGCTTTCTTT. Amino acid sequence: CASSWGQPNTEAFF.

The chain couples TRBV7-9 to TRBJ1-1; D might be TRBD1 (5 bases). The length of the CDR3 is 14 residues. Trimming pared 5 bases from V and 5 bases from J, leaving 15 bases between. Germline CDR1 SEHNR, CDR2 FQNEAQ (reference sequence). The CDR3 DNA sequence: TGTGCCAGCAGCGCCCGTCGAGGGGTAACTGAAGCTTTCTTT. Its translation: CASSARRGVTEAFF.

This clonotype has just a few counts. The chain uses TRBV7-2 and TRBJ1-2; no clear D. Germline CDR1 reads SGHTA; CDR2 reads FQGNSA. This CDR3 is built from 12 residues. The V end lost 2 bases, the J end lost 10 bases, and 11 bases lay between the germline ends. The CDR3 protein is CASSLMTSDYTF. CDR3 DNA sequence: TGTGCCAGCAGCTTAATGACGTCCGACTACACCTTC.

The sample holds a few counts of this clonotype. V is TRBV6-5 and J is TRBJ2-7, with 7 bases that match TRBD1. This CDR3 region has 14 residues. V dropped 6 bases and J dropped 5; count of bases not matched to a gene: 10. CDR1 is MNHEY and CDR2 is SVGAGI in the germline V gene. CDR3 coding DNA: TGTGCCAGCAGGACGACAGGGAAGAGGAACGAGCAGTACTTC. Translated, it gives CASRTTGKRNEQYF.

The CDR3 bases are TGCGCCAGCAGCCAAGGTTTCATCGAGTACCCTCCCTATGGGCAGTACTTC. The encoded protein is CASSQGFIEYPPYGQYF. The chain recombines TRBV4-3 with TRBJ2-7; D not resolved. The ends were cut back, 1 base at V and 9 bases at J, with 25 bases in the middle. Germline assignment: CDR1 LGHNA and CDR2 YSLEER. This CDR3 has 17 amino acids.

This clonotype was counted a few times. V usage is TRBV7-2 and J usage is TRBJ1-2, with 12 bases that match TRBD1. CDR1 SGHTA and CDR2 FQGNSA come from the germline V gene. Trimming took 5 bases from V and 5 from J; bases not matched to a gene: 6. The length of the CDR3 is 15 residues. CDR3 residues: CASSVGTGGFYGYTF. The DNA of the CDR3 is TGTGCCAGCAGCGTTGGGACAGGGGGCTTTTATGGCTACACCTTC.

V gene TRBV5-1 combines with J gene TRBJ1-1; perhaps TRBD1 as D (5 bases). Germline V CDR1 and CDR2: SGHRS, YFSETQ. The CDR3 sequence is 12 residues long. V was trimmed by 4 bases and J by 10 bases, leaving 14 bases between them. The CDR3 protein is CASSDGARTAFF. As DNA, the CDR3 is TGCGCCAGCAGCGACGGGGCTAGGACAGCTTTCTTT.

CDR3 DNA: TGTGCCAGCACCTTGGGCAGCGGGAGGGACAATGAGCAGTTCTTC. Residues: CASTLGSGRDNEQFF. This chain joins TRBV12-3 or TRBV12-4 and TRBJ2-1; 10 bases agree with TRBD2. CDR3 length equals 15 residues. The V and J ends lost 7 bases and 5 bases, in that order; junction bases with no gene match: 8.

In this sample, this clonotype turned up a few times. This chain uses TRBV19 with TRBJ2-2; unclear D gene. The V end lost 6 bases, the J end lost 4 bases, and 9 bases lay between the germline ends. CDR1 is LNHDA and CDR2 is SQIVND in the germline V gene (reference sequence). The CDR3 is 13 amino acids. The chain's CDR3 is CASSHHFTGELFF. The CDR3 DNA reads as TGTGCCAGTAGCCATCACTTCACCGGGGAGCTGTTTTTT.

This clonotype was counted once. J is TRBJ2-1 and V is TRBV12-3 or TRBV12-4, with 13 positions matching TRBD2. Trimming removed 5 bases from V and 7 bases from J; junction bases left unmatched: 5. The CDR3 totals 15 residues. The CDR3 sequence: CASSRTSGSFNEQFF. The CDR3 nucleotides are TGTGCCAGCAGTCGGACTAGCGGGAGTTTTAATGAGCAGTTCTTC.

This clonotype was detected a few times. The rearrangement links TRBV3-1 to TRBJ2-2; TRBD2 matches 7 bases. This CDR3 has 16 amino acids. The germline CDR1 and CDR2 sequences are LGHDT and YNNKEL (reference sequence). The junction had 9 bases not matched to a gene; V was cut back by 3 bases and J by 5 bases. CDR3 in amino acids: CASSHRGLVRTGELFF. In DNA, the CDR3 is TGTGCCAGCAGCCACCGTGGACTAGTCAGAACCGGGGAGCTGTTTTTT.

The J gene is TRBJ2-3, the V gene TRBV4-2, with TRBD2 identical over 12 bases. Germline V gene sequence: CDR1 LGHNA, CDR2 YNFKEQ. The CDR3 contains 18 residues. J was trimmed by 1 base and V by 3 bases; bases with no gene match: 8. The CDR3 sequence is CASSQEQGLAGRTDTQYF. CDR3 bases: TGTGCCAGCAGCCAGGAGCAAGGACTAGCGGGACGCACAGATACGCAGTATTTT.

Ten or more counts support this clonotype. The chain recombines TRBV7-2 with TRBJ2-3; 11 bases line up with TRBD2. After removal of 6 bases from V and 5 bases from J, the junction contained 10 bases not matched to a gene. Germline loops: CDR1 SGHTA, CDR2 FQGNSA. The CDR3 is 16 amino acids. The CDR3: CASRVPGLAAGDTQYF. In DNA form, the CDR3 reads TGTGCCAGCAGGGTTCCGGGACTAGCGGCTGGAGATACGCAGTATTTT.

This clonotype was counted only a few times. The V call is TRBV7-3, the J call TRBJ2-7, with TRBD2 matching over 11 bases. The CDR3 runs to 15 residues. Germline trimming cut 5 bases from V and 2 bases from J; bases unmatched to any gene: 5. Germline-derived CDR1 and CDR2 are SGHTA and FQGTGA. The DNA of the CDR3 is TGTGCCAGCAGCGCAGGGACTAGCGGCACCTACGAGCAGTACTTC. This codes for CASSAGTSGTYEQYF. Drawing the rest from reference TRBV7-3 and TRBJ2-7, the complete variable domain is GAGVSQTPSNKVTEKGKYVELRCDPISGHTALYWYRQSLGQGPEFLIYFQGTGAADDSGLPNDRFFAVRPEGSVSTLKIQRTERGDSAVYLCASSAGTSGTYEQYFGPGTRLTVT.

This chain uses TRBV5-1 with TRBJ2-1; TRBD2 aligns across 12 bases. The V segment lost 4 bases and the J segment 9 bases; nucleotides outside the gene matches: 11. Germline V lookup: CDR1 SGHRS, CDR2 YFSETQ. CDR3 length equals 16 residues. The CDR3 reads CASSTRSSGGASEQFF. The DNA for the CDR3 is TGCGCCAGCAGCACCCGGTCTAGCGGGGGGGCGAGTGAGCAGTTCTTC.

This chain connects TRBV10-3 to TRBJ2-1; 14 bases map to TRBD2. The CDR3 loop spans 15 amino acids. V lost 6 bases and J lost 7; bases outside the gene matches: 5. CDR1 is ENHRY, CDR2 SYGVKD, per germline. The CDR3 bases are TGTGCCATCAGGGGACTAGCGGGAGAAGGAAATGAGCAGTTCTTC. Its translation: CAIRGLAGEGNEQFF.

The J gene is TRBJ2-1, the V gene TRBV5-4, with TRBD1 matching 12 bases. Germline assignment: CDR1 SGHNT and CDR2 YYREEE (reference sequence). V was pared by 4 bases and J by 8 bases, with 7 bases of the junction left unmatched. The CDR3 extends over 15 amino acids. The CDR3 loop is CASSIRDRGHHEQFF. Here the CDR3 DNA reads TGTGCCAGCAGCATCCGGGACAGGGGGCATCATGAGCAGTTCTTC. The entire variable domain, with the rest obtained from reference TRBV5-4 and TRBJ2-1, is as follows: ETGVTQSPTHLIKTRGQQVTLRCSSQSGHNTVSWYQQALGQGPQFIFQYYREEENGRGNFPPRFSGLQFPNYSSELNVNALELDDSALYLCASSIRDRGHHEQFFGPGTRLTVL.

This chain connects TRBV11-2 to TRBJ1-6; D is unclear. Germline loops: CDR1 SGHAT, CDR2 FQNNGV. Trimming pared 5 bases from V and 3 bases from J, leaving 14 bases between. The length of the CDR3 is 16 residues. The CDR3: CASSHGDRIYNSPLHF. The CDR3 DNA reads as TGTGCCAGCAGCCACGGAGACCGGATCTATAATTCACCCCTCCACTTT.

Only a few counts were recorded for this clonotype. This chain uses TRBV24-1 with TRBJ2-3; 7 bases map to TRBD1. CDR3 length: 19 residues. Germline CDR1 and CDR2: KGHDR and SFDVKD. The ends lost 4 bases at V and 5 bases at J; junction bases unmatched: 20. The CDR3 protein is CATSDPQTGAGTAGDTQYF. Written as DNA, the CDR3 is TGTGCCACCAGTGACCCTCAAACAGGGGCCGGGACGGCGGGAGATACGCAGTATTTT.

The chain links TRBV24-1 to TRBJ2-1; tentatively, D is TRBD2 (6 bases). The CDR3 loop spans 13 amino acids. Germline values: CDR1 KGHDR, CDR2 SFDVKD. Trimming took 9 bases from V and 3 from J, leaving 11 bases between them. CDR3 sequence (DNA): TGTGCCACCGGGACTTACAGCTACAATGAGCAGTTCTTC. This gives the protein CATGTYSYNEQFF.